Following are 8 T cell receptor beta chains from one sample sequenced in a study of response to subunit inactivated influenza vaccine. TCRdb ran MiXCR on the RT-PCR reads and lists one entry per CDR3 protein. The sample lists over 400,000 distinct CDR3 sequences, 10% to 15% seen once, with roughly 13% in the top ten. The sample consisted of PBMCs from blood, taken about 6 weeks after vaccination. The receptors derive from a man between 50 and 59 years old who received an inactivated influenza vaccine.

This clonotype has more than one count but fewer than ten. The gene calls are TRBV28 and TRBJ2-2; D is possibly TRBD1 or TRBD2 (6 bases each). V shed 2 bases and J shed 5 bases, with 12 bases lying between them. The CDR3 extends over 15 amino acids. Looked up from germline, CDR1 is MDHEN and CDR2 is SYDVKM. The CDR3 loop reads CASSLGGRRTGELFF. CDR3 sequence (DNA): TGTGCCAGCAGTTTAGGGGGGCGCCGGACCGGGGAGCTGTTTTTT.

The rearrangement uses TRBV20-1 and TRBJ2-7; D may be TRBD1 (6 bases). CDR1 is DFQATT and CDR2 is SNEGSKA in the germline V gene (reference sequence). The CDR3 has 15 residues. The V gene lost 3 bases and the J gene lost 0 bases, with 15 bases spanning the gap. The chain's CDR3 is CSARDNRAGSYEQYF. The CDR3 DNA reads TGCAGTGCTAGGGACAACAGGGCGGGCTCCTACGAGCAGTACTTC.

This clonotype has at least ten counts. This chain connects TRBV5-1 to TRBJ1-5; D possibly corresponds to TRBD1 (6 bases). Looked up from germline, CDR1 is SGHRS and CDR2 is YFSETQ. This CDR3 is 14 amino acids long. V was trimmed by 4 bases and J by 2 bases, leaving 10 bases between them. CDR3 sequence (DNA): TGCGCCAGCAGCCCCGGGGGCGGCAATCAGCCCCAGCATTTT. Residues: CASSPGGGNQPQHF.

The rearrangement links TRBV7-9 to TRBJ2-5; 7 nucleotides agree with TRBD2. V gave up 7 bases and J gave up 5 bases; unmatched junction bases: 16. The CDR3 runs to 16 residues. Per germline, CDR1 SEHNR and CDR2 FQNEAQ (reference sequence). CDR3 coding DNA: TGTGCCAGCACCACGTGGAGCGGGGCGCGGTTGGAGACCCAGTACTTC. This encodes CASTTWSGARLETQYF.

The chain joins TRBV6-5 to TRBJ2-7; possible D gene TRBD2, 5 bases. Germline V gives CDR1 MNHEY, CDR2 SVGAGI. The CDR3 consists of 14 residues. V lost 4 bases to trimming and J lost 7 bases, with 17 bases between them. CDR3 region: CASSLTDSQTEQYF. For the CDR3, the DNA is TGTGCCAGCAGTTTAACGGACTCCCAAACGGAGCAGTACTTC.

The chain couples TRBV20-1 to TRBJ2-1; the D gene is possibly TRBD2 (5 bases). This CDR3 spans 15 amino acids. The V and J ends lost 0 bases and 7 bases respectively, with 16 bases between them. Per germline, CDR1 DFQATT and CDR2 SNEGSKA (reference sequence). The DNA for the CDR3 is TGCAGTGCTAGAGAAGGTGCTAGCATCGGGAATGAGCAGTTCTTC. Protein sequence: CSAREGASIGNEQFF.

The rearrangement uses TRBV27 and TRBJ1-2, with D uncertain. Germline V gene data show CDR1 as MNHEY and CDR2 as SMNVEV (reference sequence). Between the trimmed V and J ends, which lost 2 bases and 4 bases, there was a span of 17 bases. The CDR3 sequence is 16 residues long. CDR3 DNA sequence: TGTGCCAGCAGTTTAGTGTTCTCCTCTAGTTCCTATGGCTACACCTTC. This sequence encodes CASSLVFSSSSYGYTF.

The chain combines TRBV20-1 with TRBJ2-1, with 10 nucleotides matching TRBD2. CDR3 length: 14 amino acids. Germline loops: CDR1 DFQATT, CDR2 SNEGSKA (reference sequence). The V gene end was trimmed by 3 bases and the J gene end by 7 bases; junction bases not matched to a gene: 6. The CDR3 nucleotides are TGCAGTGCTAGTGATAGCGGGAGGTCTAATGAGCAGTTCTTC. Amino acids: CSASDSGRSNEQFF.